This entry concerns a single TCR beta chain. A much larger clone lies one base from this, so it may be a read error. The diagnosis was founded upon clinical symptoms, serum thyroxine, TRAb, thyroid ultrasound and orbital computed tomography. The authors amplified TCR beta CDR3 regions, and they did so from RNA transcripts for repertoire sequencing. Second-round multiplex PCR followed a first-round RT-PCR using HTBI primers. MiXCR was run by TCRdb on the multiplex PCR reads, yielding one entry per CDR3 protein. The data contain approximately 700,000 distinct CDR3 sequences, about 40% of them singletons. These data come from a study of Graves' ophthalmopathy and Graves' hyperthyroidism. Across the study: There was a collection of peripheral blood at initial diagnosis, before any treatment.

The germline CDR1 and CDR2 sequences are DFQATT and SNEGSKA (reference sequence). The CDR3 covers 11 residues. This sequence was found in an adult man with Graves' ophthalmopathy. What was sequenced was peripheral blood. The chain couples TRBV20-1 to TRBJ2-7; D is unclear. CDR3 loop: CGASSEIEQYF. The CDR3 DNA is TGCGGTGCTAGTTCGGAGATCGAGCAGTACTTC.